What follows are 24 T cell receptor beta chains derived from one specimen sequenced in a study of cytomegalovirus exposure and HLA in healthy donors. Primers for the PCR totalled 60 Vbeta and 13 Jbeta. Method: immunoSEQ multiplex PCR; TCRdb's copy keeps in-frame clones and lacks some. In the table there are about 190,000 clones, 87% of which are singletons. Sequencing was performed on PBMCs. The receptors shown here come from a young man in good health and CMV-seronegative.

This clone was seen a single time. This sequence joins TRBV28 and TRBJ1-4, with D perhaps TRBD1 (5 bases). V lost 8 bases, J lost 4 bases, and 8 bases lay in between. The CDR3 length is 12 residues. Germline V gene data show CDR1 as MDHEN and CDR2 as SYDVKM. CDR3 residues: CASGALNEKLFF. The CDR3 bases are TGTGCCAGCGGGGCCCTTAATGAAAAACTGTTTTTT.

This clone was counted a single time. V gene TRBV11-2 combines with J gene TRBJ2-3, with D tentatively TRBD2 (7 bases). V was shortened by 5 bases and J by 7 bases, with 22 bases between the two germline ends. Germline V CDR1 and CDR2: SGHAT, FQNNGV. The CDR3 is 16 residues long. The CDR3 protein is CASSIGAGAETYTQYF. CDR3 in DNA: TGTGCCAGCAGCATTGGGGCGGGGGCCGAAACTTATACGCAGTATTTT.

The CDR3 loop reads CASSIVEGVRGGYTF. CDR3 nucleotide sequence: TGTGCCAGTAGTATAGTGGAGGGAGTACGTGGTGGCTACACCTTC. The chain is built from TRBV19 and TRBJ1-2; D remains ambiguous. This CDR3 has 15 residues. V was cut by 1 base and J by 7 bases, with 16 bases left in between. Germline V gene data show CDR1 as LNHDA and CDR2 as SQIVND (reference sequence).

The V call is TRBV7-2, the J call TRBJ2-1; 10 bases are shared with TRBD1. After removal of 2 bases from V and 8 bases from J, the junction contained 3 bases not matched to a gene. This CDR3 is built from 14 residues. Germline V gene lookup returns CDR1 SGHTA and CDR2 FQGNSA. CDR3 protein: CASSLRQGADEQFF. The CDR3 DNA follows: TGTGCCAGCAGCTTAAGACAGGGGGCAGATGAGCAGTTCTTC. The variable domain in full, with the rest retrieved from reference TRBV7-2 and TRBJ2-1, is GAGVSQSPSNKVTEKGKDVELRCDPISGHTALYWYRQSLGQGLEFLIYFQGNSAPDKSGLPSDRFSAERTGGSVSTLTIQRTQQEDSAVYLCASSLRQGADEQFFGPGTRLTVL.

The chain links TRBV5-4 to TRBJ1-2; 8 bases match TRBD1. The CDR3 covers 14 residues. V shed 4 bases, J shed 3 bases, and the junction held 5 bases outside the gene matches. Germline CDR1 is SGHNT and CDR2 is YYREEE (reference sequence). The CDR3 loop reads CASSPQGDHYGYTF. The CDR3 bases are TGTGCCAGCAGCCCACAGGGGGATCACTATGGCTACACCTTC.

The chain employs TRBV28 and TRBJ2-5, with TRBD2 identical over 7 bases. The J call may be mistaken, given a closer DNA end match to TRBJ2-7. Germline V gene sequence: CDR1 MDHEN, CDR2 SYDVKM. The CDR3 is 15 residues long. CDR3 region: CASSILDGGSYEQYF. CDR3 bases: TGTGCCAGCAGTATTCTCGACGGGGGGTCCTACGAGCAGTACTTC.

The gene calls are TRBV10-2 and TRBJ1-2; no clear D gene. This CDR3 contains 13 residues. V lost 3 bases, J lost 3 bases, and 8 bases lay in between. Germline V CDR1 and CDR2: WSHSY, SAAADI. CDR3 in DNA: TGCGCCAGCAGTGACGAGGTCTACTATGGCTACACCTTC. Translated: CASSDEVYYGYTF.

The chain recombines TRBV28 with TRBJ2-7; possibly TRBD1 for D (5 bases). The CDR3 has 14 residues. CDR1 and CDR2 (germline): MDHEN, SYDVKM. The V and J ends lost 3 bases and 2 bases respectively, with 11 bases between them. In DNA, the CDR3 is TGTGCCAGCAGTTTCCAGGGTACCACCTACGAGCAGTACTTC. Its protein is CASSFQGTTYEQYF.

In its sample, this clone was seen a few times. This chain connects TRBV27 to TRBJ2-7, with TRBD2 matching over 7 bases. Germline trimming cut 3 bases from V and 4 bases from J; bases unmatched to any gene: 12. In germline, CDR1 is MNHEY, CDR2 SMNVEV (reference sequence). The CDR3 has 16 amino acids. CDR3 sequence: CASSLSRTRGFYEQYF. DNA for the CDR3: TGTGCCAGCAGTTTGTCCCGGACTAGAGGCTTTTACGAGCAGTACTTC.

The chain links TRBV29-1 to TRBJ2-7, with D possibly matching TRBD2 (6 bases). CDR1 SQVTM and CDR2 ANQGSEA come from the germline V gene. This CDR3 is built from 15 residues. Trimming took 4 bases from V and 4 from J, leaving 20 bases between them. The CDR3, as DNA: TGCAGCGTTGCCGGGGGAGGTCAACGGACGTACGAGCAGTACTTC. Translating gives CSVAGGGQRTYEQYF.

This clone was observed a single time. This chain joins TRBV5-4 and TRBJ2-1, with TRBD2 as a possible D gene (5 bases). The CDR3 sequence is 15 residues long. CDR1 and CDR2 (germline): SGHNT, YYREEE (reference sequence). The ends were cut back, 1 base at V and 0 bases at J, with 8 bases in the middle. The CDR3 is CASSLFTSSYNEQFF. CDR3 DNA sequence: TGTGCCAGCAGCTTGTTTACTAGCTCCTACAATGAGCAGTTCTTC.

The chain recombines TRBV28 with TRBJ1-3; D might be TRBD1 (5 bases). V was cut by 3 bases and J by 0 bases, with 12 bases left in between. Germline V gene data show CDR1 as MDHEN and CDR2 as SYDVKM. The CDR3 contains 16 residues. The CDR3 sequence is CASSLRQSSSGNTIYF. The CDR3 nucleotides are TGTGCCAGCAGTTTGCGACAGTCGAGCTCTGGAAACACCATATATTTT.

The chain joins TRBV2 to TRBJ1-3; 10 nucleotides line up with TRBD1. J gave up 6 bases and V 6 bases, and 8 bases lay outside the gene matches. This CDR3 is built from 15 residues. Germline CDR1 is SNHLY and CDR2 is FYNNEI. Here the CDR3 DNA reads TGTGCCAGCAGGTCGCGGGACAGGGGTGAAAACACCATATATTTT. This translates into CASRSRDRGENTIYF.

The chain couples TRBV11-3 to TRBJ1-2; no clear D gene. The length of the CDR3 is 17 residues. Germline CDR1 is SGHNT and CDR2 is YENEEA. Trimming stripped 4 bases from V and 0 bases from J, with 18 bases between. The CDR3 here is CASSSHISIDTNYGYTF. CDR3 bases: TGTGCCAGCAGCTCCCACATATCCATTGATACTAACTATGGCTACACCTTC. Filled out from reference TRBV11-3 and TRBJ1-2, the complete variable domain reads EAGVVQSPRYKIIEKKQPVAFWCNPISGHNTLYWYLQNLGQGPELLIRYENEEAVDDSQLPKDRFSAERLKGVDSTLKIQPAELGDSAVYLCASSSHISIDTNYGYTFGSGTRLTVV.

The V and J genes are TRBV5-6 and TRBJ1-1, with unresolved D. The germline V gene encodes CDR1 SGHDT and CDR2 YYEEEE. The CDR3 runs 14 residues. V was trimmed by 2 bases and J by 3 bases, leaving 11 bases between them. The CDR3 region is CASSFGVGDTEAFF. As DNA, the CDR3 is TGTGCCAGCAGCTTTGGAGTCGGCGACACTGAAGCTTTCTTT. Using reference TRBV5-6 and TRBJ1-1 for the parts outside the CDR3, the full variable domain is DAGVTQSPTHLIKTRGQQVTLRCSPKSGHDTVSWYQQALGQGPQFIFQYYEEEERQRGNFPDRFSGHQFPNYSSELNVNALLLGDSALYLCASSFGVGDTEAFFGQGTRLTVV.

The chain recombines TRBV28 with TRBJ2-1; D is undetermined. With 6 bases removed from V and 9 bases from J, the gap between germline ends came to 9 bases. The CDR3 covers 11 residues. Germline CDR1 MDHEN, CDR2 SYDVKM. CDR3 in amino acids: CASSETREQFF. The CDR3, as DNA: TGTGCCAGCAGCGAGACTCGTGAGCAGTTCTTC.

The chain couples TRBV29-1 to TRBJ2-1; D gene unclear. The CDR3 has 11 residues. V was trimmed by 4 bases and J by 3 bases, leaving 4 bases between them. Germline V gives CDR1 SQVTM, CDR2 ANQGSEA. The CDR3 nucleotides are TGCAGCGTTGTTCGCTACAATGAGCAGTTCTTC. Encoded protein: CSVVRYNEQFF.

The sample holds a few counts of this clone. The rearrangement uses TRBV4-1 and TRBJ2-5, with a tentative D call TRBD1 (7 bases). This CDR3 comprises 21 residues. The germline V gene has CDR1 MGHRA and CDR2 YSYEKL. With 1 base removed from V and 1 base from J, the gap between germline ends came to 28 bases. The CDR3 DNA follows: TGCGCCAGCAGCCAAGGGGGGGAAAGGATCTGGCACAGGGGCACCCAAGAGACCCAGTACTTC. This codes for CASSQGGERIWHRGTQETQYF.

The V call is TRBV18, the J call TRBJ1-4; 8 nucleotides agree with TRBD1. CDR3 length: 15 residues. Germline CDR1 is KGHSH and CDR2 is LQKENI. Germline trimming cut 2 bases from V and 3 bases from J; bases unmatched to any gene: 2. CDR3 sequence (DNA): TGTGCCAGCTCACCAGGACAGGGTTCTAATGAAAAACTGTTTTTT. Amino acid sequence: CASSPGQGSNEKLFF. Full variable domain (rest looked up from reference TRBV18 and TRBJ1-4): NAGVMQNPRHLVRRRGQEARLRCSPMKGHSHVYWYRQLPEEGLKFMVYLQKENIIDESGMPKERFSAEFPKEGPSILRIQQVVRGDSAAYFCASSPGQGSNEKLFFGSGTQLSVL.

The rearrangement joins TRBV6-6 to TRBJ1-1; D gene unclear. CDR3 length equals 15 residues. Germline V CDR1 and CDR2: MNHNY, SVGAGI (reference sequence). V was clipped by 6 bases and J by 1 base, with 15 bases between them. CDR3 DNA: TGTGCCAGCAGCGACCCCGGGGAGGGGAACACTGAAGCTTTCTTT. Translation gives CASSDPGEGNTEAFF.

This chain links TRBV27 with TRBJ2-7, with a weak D call TRBD2 (5 bases). Between the trimmed V and J ends, which lost 3 bases and 5 bases, there was a span of 8 bases. CDR3 size: 12 residues. The germline gives CDR1 MNHEY, CDR2 SMNVEV (reference sequence). The CDR3 nucleotides are TGTGCCAGCAGTTTTCGGGGAAACGAGCAGTACTTC. This sequence encodes CASSFRGNEQYF.

This clone was counted only a few times. The chain carries TRBV18 and TRBJ2-7; 8 bases map to TRBD1. Germline CDR1 reads KGHSH; CDR2 reads LQKENI. V trimming: 2 bases; J trimming: 6 bases; junction bases outside the gene matches: 6. CDR3 length: 14 amino acids. The CDR3 region is CASSPDRGRVEQYF. The CDR3 coding sequence is TGTGCCAGCTCACCAGACAGGGGTAGGGTCGAGCAGTACTTC.

The chain links TRBV10-3 to TRBJ1-6; the D gene is possibly TRBD1 (5 bases). Trimming stripped 4 bases from V and 0 bases from J, with 16 bases between. Germline CDR1 reads ENHRY; CDR2 reads SYGVKD. CDR3 length: 18 residues. The CDR3: CAISGQGKSSSYNSPLHF. CDR3 DNA sequence: TGTGCCATCAGTGGTCAGGGAAAATCGAGCTCCTATAATTCACCCCTCCACTTT.

The chain joins TRBV7-9 to TRBJ2-3; 7 bases are shared with TRBD2. V gave up 8 bases and J gave up 6 bases; unmatched junction bases: 14. The CDR3 spans 15 residues. Germline assignment: CDR1 SEHNR and CDR2 FQNEAQ (reference sequence). The chain's CDR3 is CASAVTSPLRDTQYF. CDR3 nucleotides: TGTGCCAGCGCGGTGACTAGCCCCCTCAGGGATACGCAGTATTTT.